The 11 T cell receptor beta chains presented below share a single source sample, sequenced in a study of chemoradiotherapy in HPV16-positive cancers. Produced via immunoSEQ multiplex PCR; TCRdb's table is partial and in-frame only. The table lists about 6,100 clones, 65% to 85% of them singletons. The source was tumor tissue, collected from a patient who underwent chemoradiotherapy. The receptors stem from a human donor with HPV-associated anogenital cancer.

The gene calls are TRBV30 and TRBJ1-5; tentative D call: TRBD1 (5 bases). V was shortened by 0 bases and J by 6 bases, with 9 bases between the two germline ends. The CDR3 length is 13 residues. Germline V gene lookup returns CDR1 GTSNPN and CDR2 SVGIG (reference sequence). The CDR3 DNA sequence: TGTGCCTGGAGTGTCCAGGGCGGTCAGCCCCAGCATTTT. Translated: CAWSVQGGQPQHF. The complete variable domain, with remaining parts taken from reference TRBV30 and TRBJ1-5, reads SQTIHQWPATLVQPVGSPLSLECTVEGTSNPNLYWYRQAAGRGLQLLFYSVGIGQISSEVPQNLSASRPQDRQFILSSKKLLLSDSGFYLCAWSVQGGQPQHFGDGTRLSIL.

This sequence joins TRBV9 and TRBJ2-1; 9 nucleotides match TRBD1. The CDR3 consists of 14 residues. The germline gives CDR1 SGDLS, CDR2 YYNGEE. Trimming cost V 4 bases and J 9 bases; bases outside gene matches: 8. The CDR3 bases are TGTGCCAGCAGCCCCGTACAGGGGGCTGCTGAGCAGTTCTTC. Residues: CASSPVQGAAEQFF.

The chain recombines TRBV6-4 with TRBJ2-7, with unresolved D. Germline assignment: CDR1 MRHNA and CDR2 SNTAGT. V gave up 7 bases and J gave up 0 bases, with 4 bases separating them. The CDR3 covers 11 residues. CDR3 in amino acids: CASISSYEQYF. Written as DNA, the CDR3 is TGTGCCAGCATTAGCTCCTACGAGCAGTACTTC.

The gene calls are TRBV19 and TRBJ2-7; D may be TRBD1 or TRBD2 (5 bases each). V lost 5 bases, J lost 6 bases, and 14 bases lay in between. This CDR3 comprises 13 residues. Germline V gene sequence: CDR1 LNHDA, CDR2 SQIVND (reference sequence). CDR3 sequence reads: CASSPSGPFEQYF. The DNA for the CDR3 is TGTGCCAGTAGTCCCTCGGGACCTTTCGAGCAGTACTTC.

This clone occurred once. This chain joins TRBV5-6 and TRBJ2-1, with D perhaps matching TRBD2 (7 bases). The CDR3 spans 13 residues. V lost 0 bases and J lost 7, with 8 bases in between. Germline V gene lookup returns CDR1 SGHDT and CDR2 YYEEEE. The CDR3 spells CASSLEGGNEQFF. The CDR3 DNA follows: TGTGCCAGCAGCTTGGAGGGGGGGAATGAGCAGTTCTTC.

The chain joins TRBV6-4 to TRBJ2-3; TRBD2 might be the D (5 bases). Trimming stripped 5 bases from V and 0 bases from J, with 6 bases between. Germline-derived CDR1 and CDR2 are MRHNA and SNTAGT. The CDR3 has 13 amino acids. The CDR3 nucleotides read TGTGCCAGCAGTCGGACTAGCACAGATACGCAGTATTTT. Amino acids: CASSRTSTDTQYF.

The chain has TRBV9 and TRBJ2-1; 7 bases are shared with TRBD2. Germline CDR1 is SGDLS and CDR2 is YYNGEE. With 4 bases clipped from V and 6 bases from J, the junction kept 7 bases outside the gene matches. The CDR3 is 14 residues long. CDR3 DNA: TGTGCCAGCAGCCGAAGGGAGGGCCGCAATGAGCAGTTCTTC. The encoded protein is CASSRREGRNEQFF.

This rearrangement joins TRBV10-2 to TRBJ2-7, with 8 bases fitting TRBD1. Germline assignment: CDR1 WSHSY and CDR2 SAAADI. The CDR3 runs 14 residues. V shed 5 bases, J shed 0 bases, and the junction held 3 bases outside the gene matches. In DNA, the CDR3 is TGCGCCAGCAGTTGGGACAGGACCTCCTACGAGCAGTACTTC. Its translation is CASSWDRTSYEQYF.

The genes are TRBV4-2 and TRBJ2-3; 13 bases fit TRBD2. The CDR3 covers 18 residues. Germline V gene data show CDR1 as LGHNA and CDR2 as YNFKEQ. V was pared by 0 bases and J by 5 bases, with 8 bases of the junction left unmatched. The CDR3 sequence: CASSQERGLAGRRDTQYF. As DNA, the CDR3 is TGTGCCAGCAGCCAAGAAAGGGGACTAGCGGGAAGGCGAGATACGCAGTATTTT.

The V call is TRBV11-2, the J call TRBJ2-2; D ambiguous. Germline assignment: CDR1 SGHAT and CDR2 FQNNGV. The V gene lost 6 bases and the J gene lost 6 bases, with 20 bases spanning the gap. There are 16 residues in the CDR3. Written as DNA, the CDR3 is TGTGCCAGCAGTCCGCTATGGTCTGGCCTGGCCGGGGAGCTGTTTTTT. It yields the protein CASSPLWSGLAGELFF.

The rearrangement joins TRBV6-5 to TRBJ2-1, with unresolved D. The CDR3 is 16 residues long. Germline V gene lookup returns CDR1 MNHEY and CDR2 SVGAGI. V lost 0 bases, J lost 4 bases, and 13 bases lay in between. The CDR3 reads CASSYSVVGRYNEQFF. The CDR3 DNA reads as TGTGCCAGCAGTTACTCGGTAGTCGGGCGTTACAATGAGCAGTTCTTC.